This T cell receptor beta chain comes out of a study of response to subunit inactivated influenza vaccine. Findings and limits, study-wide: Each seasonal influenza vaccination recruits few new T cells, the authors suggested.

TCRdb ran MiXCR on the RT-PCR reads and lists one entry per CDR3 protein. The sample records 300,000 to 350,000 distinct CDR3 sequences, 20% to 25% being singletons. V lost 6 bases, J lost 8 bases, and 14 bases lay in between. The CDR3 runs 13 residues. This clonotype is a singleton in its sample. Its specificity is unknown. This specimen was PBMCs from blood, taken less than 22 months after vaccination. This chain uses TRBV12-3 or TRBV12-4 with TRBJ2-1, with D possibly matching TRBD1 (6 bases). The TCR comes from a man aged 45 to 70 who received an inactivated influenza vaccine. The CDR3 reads CASRPNRVDEQFF. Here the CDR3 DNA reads TGTGCCAGCAGACCCAACAGGGTCGATGAGCAGTTCTTC.